A single T cell receptor (beta chain) is shown here with its context. In this sample, this clone turned up a few times. Its binding antigen is unknown. Within one base of it there is no much larger clone, and no base qualities were kept. This sample stems from a study of cytomegalovirus exposure and HLA in healthy donors (dated by TCRdb to the late 2010s). Describing the broader study: In an earlier analysis of approximately 640 of the donors, approximately 260 Gb of sequence data and roughly 100 million unique TCR beta sequences from some 170 million T cells were reported. To study patterns of TCR occurrence, a later analysis re-analyzed previously published TCR beta repertoires from under 750 donors and added high-resolution HLA genotyping. To decide whether each TCR beta V gene segment behaved as functional or pseudogenic, an earlier analysis of fewer than 750 of the donors relied on high-throughput TCR beta sequencing. The aim of the study was to test whether cataloging public T cell receptors could identify signatures of past pathogen exposure. Among the roughly 400 genotyped donors, approximately 76% belonged to the genetic ancestry cluster associated with self-reported Caucasian donors. Typing coverage differed by locus: A, B, C, DRB1 and DQB1 were typed in roughly 620-630 donors, DQA1 in approximately 520, DPA1 in approximately 610, and DPB1 in 450 to 490. Using immunosequencing, the study profiled T cell repertoires from about 610 subjects and related those repertoires to cytomegalovirus serostatus. On average, roughly 250,000 unique TCR beta nucleotide sequences were sequenced per donor among fewer than 500 genotyped donors of the cohort, with 15% to 20% of those sequences being non-productive. Alongside the repertoire data, information on donor age, sex, ethnicity and CMV serostatus was compiled. Four to six DR-DQ haplotypes were handled as single units for association and clustering, since linkage in the cohort was strong. Along with the 666-subject first cohort, a separate validation cohort of over 90 different subjects was used. A later genetic analysis took genome-wide SNP genotypes for about three fifths of the 666 donors and used that subset as a discovery cohort. To predict cytomegalovirus infection status, the study combined high-throughput TCR immunosequencing, statistical association of individual TCRs with disease status, and machine learning. Every discovery cohort repertoire had been produced on one sequencing platform. In the later analysis, no new phenotypic data were used to find candidate immune exposures; instead, reliance was placed on TCR beta sequences and their occurrence across donors. Around 330 gigabases of sequencing data and roughly 81 million unique TCR sequences made up an early release that covered over 550 HLA-typed donors. Class I and class II HLA loci were covered by the typing at four-digit resolution. What the research found in general, with its limitations: Across donors, most TCR sequences were observed very rarely, whereas some public TCRs were present in many individuals. A further reported finding was that TCR beta sequences accurately predicted the HLA-A and HLA-B alleles for most subjects in the first cohort. In this cohort, only TCR beta chains were sequenced, and detectable features were limited by the absence of alpha or paired-chain data. In an earlier analysis of approximately 590 of the donors, most TCR beta V segments were observed in productive rearrangements about 90% or about 30% of the time, broadly matching IMGT annotations. Roughly uniform sequencing depth across donors was assumed in presence/absence analyses, although this assumption may not hold. Because HLA typing was unavailable for some donors at each locus, only the typed subset was used in association tests. In vitro tests confirmed that a few of the cytomegalovirus-associated TCR beta chains recognize cytomegalovirus antigens. The authors suggested that the approach could potentially be generalized to other disease states and immunological phenotypes. Correlated functional status among segregating V segments might reflect linkage disequilibrium, but an unknown experimental factor could not be ruled out. In a later analysis, TCR association rates were found to vary across HLA loci, with the most associated TCRs seen for DRB1 alleles and the fewest for HLA-C alleles. In a later analysis, several top co-occurrence clusters were reported to appear linked to parvovirus B19, influenza, CMV and Epstein-Barr virus. According to a later genetic analysis, donors in an Asian-associated ancestry cluster had fewer N-insertions in productive TCRs than the approximately 670-donor mean. In a later analysis, HLA-associated TCR beta chains showed more clonal expansion and lower generation probabilities than non-associated chains that were equally common. Specific HLA alleles were associated with around 18,000 TCR beta sequences at a false discovery rate of 0.05 in a later analysis. A cluster of highly shared sequence variants was judged likely to be a technical artifact of the sequencing pipeline. Because the 87-base-pair reads could not distinguish some IMGT-functional V segments, including TRBV6-2 and TRBV6-3, those segments were excluded. The study gave a list of under 200 TCR beta chains associated with cytomegalovirus. According to a later analysis, most CMV-associated TCR beta chains appeared to be HLA-restricted, and the HLA associations seemed to be driven largely by CMV exposure. An association between a missense DCLRE1C variant and V-gene and J-gene trimming of TCR beta chains was found in a later genetic analysis and replicated in an independent cohort. For the cohort, immune exposure information was limited to CMV serostatus. Cytomegalovirus status was reported to be diagnosed by the classifier with high specificity and sensitivity in both the original and validation cohorts. Strong co-occurrence of HLA alleles, especially DR and DQ, made assigning TCR associations to individual alleles difficult. Because counts were too low, more than 15 rarely observed V segments, including chromosome 9 orphons, were excluded from the earlier analysis of under 650 of the donors.

The cohort was made up of several hundred healthy bone marrow donors. Cohort members were all nominally healthy when sampled, although unrecorded immune exposures were likely present. The donor was CMV seronegative and belonged to the group of 352 seronegative cohort members. Every donor gave a peripheral blood sample, and the peripheral blood mononuclear cells from that sample were used for TCR beta sequencing. The Qiagen DNeasy Blood Extraction Kit was used to extract genomic DNA from the blood cell samples. Receptor amplification or capture employed the immunoSEQ multiplex PCR assay. The multiplex PCR relied on a mix of 60 forward primers for TCR Vbeta segments and 13 reverse primers for TCR Jbeta segments. The CDR3 region of rearranged TCR beta genes was amplified from genomic DNA by a multiplex PCR assay. The amplified TCR beta libraries were sequenced on the Illumina HiSeq System as 87-base-pair reads. Concerning the study's data processing: A later analysis counted 65 million to 90 million unique TCR beta chains across the 500 to 850 repertoires, and some 11 million of these chains were shared by at least two donors. To remove PCR and sequencing errors, raw reads were error-corrected and collapsed into unique sequences using a nearest-neighbor algorithm that merged closely related sequences. CDR3 sequences were aligned to IMGT reference sequences to assign V, D and J gene segments. Each retained sequence needed at least a six-nucleotide match to both a V gene segment and a J gene segment. A rearrangement counted as productive if the CDR3 had no stop codons and remained in frame with V and J, and every other rearrangement counted as non-productive. Following IMGT convention, CDR3 was defined as the stretch from the second conserved V-encoded cysteine to the conserved J-encoded phenylalanine. In an earlier analysis of more than 550 of the donors, sequences lacking an unambiguous match to a single V gene segment were excluded. In an earlier analysis of approximately 610 of the donors, V segments were called functional above 56.7% productive rearrangements and were called segregating when the between-donor standard deviation exceeded 5%. A statistical classification framework was built for diagnosing cytomegalovirus status from the catalog of TCR beta chain sequences. A later analysis assigned V and J genes by comparing TCR nucleotide sequences with IMGT/GENE-DB human TR gene sequences. Using the TCRdist pipeline, a later analysis assigned CDR3 sequences along with most-parsimonious VDJ recombination scenarios. In a later analysis, each TCR beta chain was defined by its CDR3 amino acid sequence together with its V-gene family, and reads lacking a unique V-gene family were excluded. A later analysis removed nearly 600 highly shared, low-generation-probability nucleotide sequences to deal with suspected cross-contamination and a sequencing artifact. For each public chain, a later analysis derived a clonal expansion index from normalized ranks of inferred template counts within each repertoire. Generation probabilities in a later analysis came from a VDJ recombination model fitted to out-of-frame rearrangements, and those results were checked against IGoR. In a later analysis, TCR-TCR, TCR-HLA and TCR-CMV co-occurrence was scored with hypergeometric tests, and a repertoire-size bias correction was applied to TCR pairs. To estimate false discovery rates, a later analysis permuted the HLA or CMV assignments 20 times. In a later analysis, co-occurring TCRs were grouped using DBSCAN, and TCRdist sequence similarity was added for clustering within HLA-allele-positive subsets. Repertoires with fewer than 30,000 or more than 120,000 public chains were left out of co-occurrence clustering, as were a handful of repertoires with anomalous nucleotide sharing. TCRdb holds this immuneACCESS table with in-frame rearrangements only. Some clones are missing; in checked studies, unresolved V genes explain under half, and the rest has no known cause. The D gene and trimming were derived from the DNA, and the V and J assignments and clone size from that table. The sample includes fewer than 250,000 clones, with 79% observed a single time. Together, the top ten hold 1.5% to 2% of the sample.

The junction shows trimming of 5 bases on V and 3 bases on J, and the gene matches do not reach 5 bases of it. CDR3 length: 15 amino acids, cysteine to phenylalanine. The read is trimmed to its CDR3 DNA, 45 bases read in frame from base 1. Per the germline V gene, MNHNS is the CDR1 and SASEGT is the CDR2. Sequenced input: PBMCs. The clonotype comes from a woman between 18 and 29 years old in good health and CMV-seronegative. In this chain, TRBV6-1 is recombined with TRBJ2-2; TRBD1 matches 8 bases in the middle. The CDR3 corresponds to CASSLQGADTGELFF. The nucleotide sequence is given as TGTGCCAGCAGTCTTCAGGGGGCTGACACCGGGGAGCTGTTTTTT.